This T cell receptor beta chain came from a study of response to subunit inactivated influenza vaccine. From the RT-PCR reads, TCRdb called clonotypes with MiXCR, one entry per CDR3 protein. The sample lists hundreds of thousands of distinct CDR3 sequences, roughly 13% seen once, with approximately 14% in the top ten. The V and J ends lost 2 bases and 3 bases respectively, with 7 bases between them. The CDR3 is 14 residues long. In the case of this clonotype: Its antigen is unknown.

The study, taken as a whole, reports: That few new T cells are recruited by each seasonal influenza vaccination was the authors' suggestion.

The receptor's source is a man in his fifties or sixties who received an inactivated influenza vaccine. Specimen: PBMCs from blood, collected 35 to 45 days after vaccination. This chain uses TRBV12-3 or TRBV12-4 with TRBJ2-2; D is possibly TRBD2 (5 bases). The CDR3 spells CASSLRRYTGELFF. The CDR3 DNA reads TGTGCCAGCAGTTTAAGGAGGTACACCGGGGAGCTGTTTTTT.